Listed below are T cell receptor beta chains from one sample, sequenced in a study of T-cell memory formation after mild COVID-19. TCRdb reprocessed the 5' RACE reads via MiXCR and lists one record per CDR3 protein. The sample records 250,000 to 400,000 distinct CDR3 sequences, roughly an eighth being singletons. The sequenced sample was PBMCs or a T cell subset sorted from them (not recorded which). The receptor source for this set is a man younger than 35 who had mild COVID-19 (a few samples of this study predate the infection). Cell type and time point are not known. Both conserved end residues are part of each CDR3. D genes are given only for firm matches. Only some rows state a clone size, as once, few, many or a class for expanded clones.

-,TRBV6-5,TRBJ1-5,few,CASGGLNQPQHF,TGTGCCAGCGGGGGACTGAATCAGCCCCAGCATTTT
-,TRBV7-2,TRBJ2-2,few,CASSGPANTGELFF,TGTGCCAGCAGCGGGCCCGCGAACACCGGGGAGCTGTTTTTT
-,TRBV29-1,TRBJ2-7,few,CSVEEGHEQYF,TGCAGCGTTGAAGAGGGCCACGAGCAGTACTTC
TRBD2,TRBV4-1,TRBJ2-3,many,CASSQDYTSGNTDTQYF,TGCGCCAGCAGCCAAGATTACACTAGCGGAAACACAGATACGCAGTATTTT
-,TRBV5-5,TRBJ1-2,many,CASSLSQRIGGAYGYTF,TGTGCCAGCAGCTTGAGTCAGAGGATCGGCGGAGCCTATGGCTACACCTTC
TRBD1,TRBV5-1,TRBJ2-5,-,CASSLDGQGQTQYF,TGCGCCAGCAGCTTGGACGGACAGGGACAGACCCAGTACTTC
TRBD1,TRBV20-1,TRBJ2-7,-,CSARDEDRGGEQYF,TGCAGTGCTAGAGACGAGGACAGGGGTGGCGAGCAGTACTTC
TRBD1,TRBV6-5,TRBJ2-5,medium-sized,CASSYSTGGGKTQYF,TGTGCCAGCAGTTACTCGACAGGGGGCGGGAAGACCCAGTACTTC
-,TRBV12-3/TRBV12-4,TRBJ1-4,few,CASSFSQGYEKLFF,TGTGCCAGCAGTTTTAGTCAGGGTTATGAAAAACTGTTTTTT
TRBD1,TRBV5-1,TRBJ2-2,-,CASTSTGTGVTGELFF,TGCGCCAGCACCTCAACGGGGACAGGGGTCACCGGGGAGCTGTTTTTT
TRBD1,TRBV10-3,TRBJ2-7,-,CAISESGTGSYEQYF,TGTGCCATCAGTGAGTCAGGGACAGGATCCTACGAGCAGTACTTC
-,TRBV12-3/TRBV12-4,TRBJ2-2,few,CAILRTGGSGTGELFF,TGTGCCATCTTGAGAACTGGGGGTTCGGGGACCGGGGAGCTGTTTTTT
TRBD1,TRBV7-6,TRBJ1-4,few,CASSTGVWDEKLFF,TGTGCCAGCAGTACAGGGGTCTGGGATGAAAAACTGTTTTTT
-,TRBV5-5,TRBJ2-2,few,CASSLGMNTGELFF,TGTGCCAGCAGCTTAGGGATGAACACCGGGGAGCTGTTTTTT
-,TRBV7-3,TRBJ2-2,few,CASSSRNGDGELFF,TGTGCCAGCAGCTCCCGGAATGGTGACGGGGAGCTGTTTTTT
-,TRBV12-5,TRBJ2-7,-,CASLGHSYEQYF,TGTGCTTCTCTAGGGCACTCCTACGAGCAGTACTTC
-,TRBV2,TRBJ2-5,many,CASSVLGTEETQYF,TGTGCCAGCAGTGTGTTGGGGACCGAAGAGACCCAGTACTTC
-,TRBV30,TRBJ1-1,few,CAWSVGRDTEAFF,TGTGCCTGGAGTGTGGGACGGGACACTGAAGCTTTCTTT
TRBD2,TRBV4-3,TRBJ2-2,few,CASSPTSGGNTGELFF,TGCGCCAGCAGCCCGACTAGCGGGGGGAACACCGGGGAGCTGTTTTTT
-,TRBV12-3/TRBV12-4,TRBJ1-5,-,CASSLRGRGSNQPQHF,TGTGCCAGCAGTCTCCGGGGCCGAGGGAGCAATCAGCCCCAGCATTTT
-,TRBV12-3/TRBV12-4,TRBJ2-2,few,CASSNRDGTGELFF,TGTGCCAGCAGTAACAGGGACGGCACCGGGGAGCTGTTTTTT
-,TRBV12-3/TRBV12-4,TRBJ2-3,many,CATRGAGTDTQYF,TGTGCCACTAGGGGGGCGGGGACAGATACGCAGTATTTT
-,TRBV20-1,TRBJ2-3,few,CSARAQGSGTDTQYF,TGCAGTGCTAGAGCCCAGGGTAGCGGCACAGATACGCAGTATTTT
-,TRBV6-4,TRBJ2-5,-,CASSVLMGETQYF,TGTGCCAGCAGTGTTTTGATGGGGGAGACCCAGTACTTC
TRBD1,TRBV19,TRBJ2-5,-,CASMPTGVVLETQYF,TGTGCCAGTATGCCGACAGGGGTGGTGTTGGAGACCCAGTACTTC
-,TRBV7-6,TRBJ2-2,few,CASSLGGPGGELFF,TGTGCCAGCAGCTTAGGGGGGCCGGGCGGGGAGCTGTTTTTT
-,TRBV5-1,TRBJ2-1,many,CASSLAWNNEQFF,TGCGCCAGCAGCTTGGCCTGGAACAATGAGCAGTTCTTC
-,TRBV20-1,TRBJ2-6,-,CSASSGANVLTF,TGCAGTGCTAGCTCCGGGGCCAACGTCCTGACTTTC
TRBD1,TRBV6-2/TRBV6-3,TRBJ1-2,few,CASSPESTGALDGYTF,TGTGCCAGCAGCCCCGAATCGACAGGGGCTTTGGATGGCTACACCTTC
-,TRBV19,TRBJ1-1,-,CASRVGVGPNTEAFF,TGTGCCAGTCGCGTCGGGGTCGGACCCAACACTGAAGCTTTCTTT
-,TRBV7-7,TRBJ2-2,-,CASSSDGGKLFF,TGTGCCAGCAGCTCGGACGGCGGCAAGCTGTTTTTT
TRBD1,TRBV4-1,TRBJ2-1,-,CASSAQGQLNNEQFF,TGCGCCAGCAGCGCACAGGGACAGCTCAACAATGAGCAGTTCTTC
-,TRBV19,TRBJ2-7,-,CASSYHTGYEQYF,TGTGCCAGTAGTTACCACACAGGGTACGAGCAGTACTTC
-,TRBV28,TRBJ2-3,-,CASSLEGGEDTQYF,TGTGCCAGCAGCCTTGAGGGGGGGGAGGATACGCAGTATTTT
-,TRBV7-6,TRBJ2-3,-,CASSLEGGTDTQYF,TGTGCCAGCAGCTTGGAGGGGGGCACAGATACGCAGTATTTT
-,TRBV7-2,TRBJ2-2,few,CASSLVGSDTGELFF,TGTGCCAGCAGCTTGGTTGGGTCGGACACCGGGGAGCTGTTTTTT
-,TRBV4-1,TRBJ1-5,-,CASSQDRRSFGQPQHF,TGCGCCAGCAGCCAAGATAGGAGGTCATTCGGGCAGCCCCAGCATTTT
TRBD1,TRBV6-6,TRBJ2-7,few,CASSSRDRGGEQYF,TGTGCCAGCAGTAGCCGCGACAGGGGGGGAGAGCAGTACTTC
-,TRBV20-1,TRBJ2-7,few,CSSGTAGEQYF,TGCAGTTCCGGGACCGCGGGCGAGCAGTACTTC
-,TRBV7-3,TRBJ2-2,-,CASSQWDNTGELFF,TGTGCCAGCAGCCAGTGGGACAACACCGGGGAGCTGTTTTTT
-,TRBV6-6,TRBJ2-3,few,CASTQTRGGSSTDTQYF,TGTGCCAGCACTCAGACTAGGGGTGGCTCTAGCACAGATACGCAGTATTTT
TRBD2,TRBV5-1,TRBJ2-3,few,CASLPGTSGTDTQYF,TGCGCCAGTCTTCCCGGGACTAGCGGCACAGATACGCAGTATTTT
-,TRBV6-5,TRBJ2-7,once,CASSYSGGGRVEQHF,TGTGCCAGCAGTTACTCGGGCGGGGGCCGGGTCGAGCAGCACTTC
TRBD1,TRBV6-6,TRBJ1-2,-,CASSYGTGQGYTF,TGTGCCAGCAGTTACGGGACAGGGCAAGGCTACACCTTC
-,TRBV7-9,TRBJ2-3,-,CASSMGQAGVDTQYF,TGTGCCAGCAGCATGGGACAGGCGGGGGTGGATACGCAGTATTTT
TRBD2,TRBV4-1,TRBJ2-3,-,CASSQESGGLDTDTQYF,TGCGCCAGCAGCCAAGAAAGCGGGGGGCTTGACACAGATACGCAGTATTTT
-,TRBV4-3,TRBJ2-2,-,CASSQDFGGARRELFF,TGCGCCAGCAGCCAAGATTTTGGGGGGGCTCGGCGGGAGCTGTTTTTT
-,TRBV7-2,TRBJ1-2,few,CASSLVLANYGYTF,TGTGCCAGCAGCTTAGTCCTAGCTAACTATGGCTACACCTTC
-,TRBV7-9,TRBJ2-1,many,CASSLSLSSYNEQFF,TGTGCCAGCAGCTTAAGCCTAAGCTCCTACAATGAGCAGTTCTTC
-,TRBV12-3/TRBV12-4,TRBJ2-3,many,CASHRETDTQYF,TGTGCCAGCCACAGGGAGACAGATACGCAGTATTTT
-,TRBV12-3/TRBV12-4,TRBJ2-7,-,CATSRRTSSYEQYF,TGTGCCACCTCGCGACGGACATCCTCGTACGAGCAGTACTTC
-,TRBV20-1,TRBJ1-1,-,CSARTLGDGGTEAFF,TGCAGTGCGAGGACCTTGGGGGACGGTGGGACTGAAGCTTTCTTT
TRBD1,TRBV7-2,TRBJ1-2,-,CASSLGPAGGRHGYTF,TGTGCCAGCAGCTTAGGTCCGGCAGGGGGACGGCATGGCTACACCTTC
-,TRBV7-9,TRBJ2-5,many,CASRQEETQYF,TGTGCCAGCAGACAGGAGGAGACCCAGTACTTC
TRBD1,TRBV5-1,TRBJ1-3,-,CASSPRGLGGNTIYF,TGCGCCAGCAGCCCGAGGGGGCTAGGCGGAAACACCATATATTTT
-,TRBV12-3/TRBV12-4,TRBJ2-1,-,CASSPGVDEQFF,TGTGCCAGCAGCCCGGGGGTTGATGAGCAGTTCTTC
-,TRBV19,TRBJ2-3,-,CASSPSPGLNAQYF,TGTGCCAGTTCTCCCTCACCGGGGCTGAACGCGCAGTATTTT
-,TRBV25-1,TRBJ2-3,few,CASNGVKGTQYF,TGTGCCAGCAACGGGGTGAAGGGTACGCAGTATTTT
-,TRBV5-6,TRBJ2-7,few,CASTPPPSEQYF,TGTGCCAGCACACCCCCTCCGAGCGAGCAGTACTTC
TRBD1,TRBV4-2,TRBJ2-7,few,CASSLLGQGGEQYF,TGTGCCAGCAGCCTCCTGGGACAGGGCGGCGAGCAGTACTTC